This T cell receptor beta chain was recovered during a study of blood T cell repertoires in COVID-19. Source study methods: Estimation of nucleated cell counts relied on the amplification of reference gene primers. Assay: immunoSEQ multiplex PCR; the TCRdb copy retains only in-frame clones and omits some. D and trimming come from the DNA, and the V and J calls and clone size come from that table. The table lists 100,000 to 150,000 clones, 90% of them singletons. CDR3 length: 15 residues. Germline V gene data show CDR1 as SGHRS and CDR2 as YFSETQ. V was pared by 2 bases and J by 7 bases, with 8 bases of the junction left unmatched.

The sample comprised peripheral blood. The J gene is TRBJ1-4, the V gene TRBV5-1; 7 nucleotides match TRBD1. This receptor was taken from an older woman with COVID-19, enrolled during active disease. CDR3 sequence: CASSLGDSNVEKLFF. CDR3 nucleotide sequence: TGCGCCAGCAGCTTAGGGGACAGCAATGTTGAAAAACTGTTTTTT. Full variable domain (remainder filled in from reference TRBV5-1 and TRBJ1-4): KAGVTQTPRYLIKTRGQQVTLSCSPISGHRSVSWYQQTPGQGLQFLFEYFSETQRNKGNFPGRFSGRQFSNSRSEMNVSTLELGDSALYLCASSLGDSNVEKLFFGSGTQLSVL.